This entry concerns a single T cell receptor beta chain. This PCR relied on a set of 60 Vbeta primers and 13 Jbeta primers. Only in-frame clones appear in the TCRdb table, and some are missing; sequencing was by immunoSEQ multiplex PCR. Seen here are around 74,000 clones, roughly 74% observed once, and the top ten hold under 4%. This specimen comes from a study of cytomegalovirus exposure and HLA in healthy donors. Trimming removed 6 bases from V and 8 bases from J, with 16 bases in between. Germline CDR1 is LNHDA and CDR2 is SQIVND (reference sequence). The CDR3 extends over 13 amino acids. The sequencing input was PBMCs. The chain couples TRBV19 to TRBJ1-2; no clear D gene. This receptor was taken from a man aged 35 to 55 in good health and CMV-seronegative. CDR3 sequence reads: CASSPRGRGGYTF. For the CDR3, the DNA is TGTGCCAGTAGCCCCCGCGGGAGAGGAGGCTACACCTTC.